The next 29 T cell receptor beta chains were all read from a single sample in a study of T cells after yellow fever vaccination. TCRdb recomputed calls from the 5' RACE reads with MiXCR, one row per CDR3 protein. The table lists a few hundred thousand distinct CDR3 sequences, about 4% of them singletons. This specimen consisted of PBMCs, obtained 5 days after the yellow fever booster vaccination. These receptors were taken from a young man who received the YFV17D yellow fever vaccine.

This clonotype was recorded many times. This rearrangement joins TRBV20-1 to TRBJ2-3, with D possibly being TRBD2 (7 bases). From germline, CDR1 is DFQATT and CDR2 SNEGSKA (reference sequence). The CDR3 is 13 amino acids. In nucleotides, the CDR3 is TGCAGCTTAAACCGGGGGGCCGGGGATACGCAGTATTTT. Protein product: CSLNRGAGDTQYF.

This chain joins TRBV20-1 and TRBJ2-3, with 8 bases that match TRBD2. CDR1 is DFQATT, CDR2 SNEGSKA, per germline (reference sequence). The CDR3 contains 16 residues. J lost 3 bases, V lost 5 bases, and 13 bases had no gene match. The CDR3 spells CSAGPAGGPTTDTQYF. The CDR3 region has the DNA TGCAGTGCTGGCCCCGCGGGGGGACCAACAACAGATACGCAGTATTTT.

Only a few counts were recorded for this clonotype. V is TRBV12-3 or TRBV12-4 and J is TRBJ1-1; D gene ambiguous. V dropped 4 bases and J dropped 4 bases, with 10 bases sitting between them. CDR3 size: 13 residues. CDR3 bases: TGTGCCAGCAGTTCGCGGGGAACCACTGAAGCTTTCTTT. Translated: CASSSRGTTEAFF.

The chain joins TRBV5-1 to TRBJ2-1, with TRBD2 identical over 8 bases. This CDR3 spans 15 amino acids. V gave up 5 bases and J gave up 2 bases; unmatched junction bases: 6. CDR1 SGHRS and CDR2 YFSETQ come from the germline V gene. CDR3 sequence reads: CASRGSGGPYNEQFF. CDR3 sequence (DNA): TGCGCCAGCAGGGGGAGCGGGGGCCCCTACAATGAGCAGTTCTTC.

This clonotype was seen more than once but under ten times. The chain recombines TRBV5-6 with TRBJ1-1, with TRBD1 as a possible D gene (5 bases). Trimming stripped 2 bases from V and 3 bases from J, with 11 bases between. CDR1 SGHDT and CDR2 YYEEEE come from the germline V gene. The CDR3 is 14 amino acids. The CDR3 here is CASSLREGYTEAFF. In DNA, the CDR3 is TGTGCCAGCAGCTTACGCGAGGGGTACACTGAAGCTTTCTTT.

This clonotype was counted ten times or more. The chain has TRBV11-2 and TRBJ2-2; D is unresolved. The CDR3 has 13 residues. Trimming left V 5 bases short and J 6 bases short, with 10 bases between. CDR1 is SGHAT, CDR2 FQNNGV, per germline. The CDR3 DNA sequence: TGTGCCAGCAGCCCGCTAGTCGCCGGGGAGCTGTTTTTT. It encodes CASSPLVAGELFF.

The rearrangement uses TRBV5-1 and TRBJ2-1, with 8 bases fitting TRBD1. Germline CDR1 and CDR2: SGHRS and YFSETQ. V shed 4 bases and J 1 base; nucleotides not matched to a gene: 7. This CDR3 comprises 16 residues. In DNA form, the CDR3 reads TGCGCCAGCAGCCCGCAGGGGGCCGGATCCTACAATGAGCAGTTCTTC. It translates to CASSPQGAGSYNEQFF.

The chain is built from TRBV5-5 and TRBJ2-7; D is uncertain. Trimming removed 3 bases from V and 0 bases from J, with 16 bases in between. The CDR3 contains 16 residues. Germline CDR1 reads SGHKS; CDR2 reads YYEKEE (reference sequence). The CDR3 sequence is CASSYYGPVGSYEQYV. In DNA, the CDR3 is TGTGCCAGCAGCTACTATGGCCCCGTGGGCTCCTACGAGCAGTACGTC.

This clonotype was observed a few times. This CDR3 is CASKRRTYTEAFF. Written as DNA, the CDR3 is TGTGCCAGCAAAAGAAGGACGTACACTGAAGCTTTCTTT. The chain employs TRBV2 and TRBJ1-1; D remains ambiguous. CDR1 SNHLY and CDR2 FYNNEI come from the germline V gene. V lost 7 bases to trimming and J lost 3 bases, with 12 bases between them. The CDR3 extends over 13 amino acids.

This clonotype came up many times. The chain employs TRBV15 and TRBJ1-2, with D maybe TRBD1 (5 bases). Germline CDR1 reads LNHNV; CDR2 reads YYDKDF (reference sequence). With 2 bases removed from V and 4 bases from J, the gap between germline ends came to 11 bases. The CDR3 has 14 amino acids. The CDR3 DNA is TGTGCCACCAGCAGACCTGACAGAACCTATGGCTACACCTTC. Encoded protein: CATSRPDRTYGYTF.

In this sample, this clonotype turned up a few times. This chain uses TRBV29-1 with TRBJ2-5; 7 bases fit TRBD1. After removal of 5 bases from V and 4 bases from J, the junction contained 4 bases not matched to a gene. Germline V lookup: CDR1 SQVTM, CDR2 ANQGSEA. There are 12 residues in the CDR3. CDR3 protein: CSVRTGRETQYF. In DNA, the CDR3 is TGCAGCGTTCGGACAGGTAGAGAGACCCAGTACTTC. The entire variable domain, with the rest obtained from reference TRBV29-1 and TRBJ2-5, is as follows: SAVISQKPSRDICQRGTSLTIQCQVDSQVTMMFWYRQQPGQSLTLIATANQGSEATYESGFVIDKFPISRPNLTFSTLTVSNMSPEDSSIYLCSVRTGRETQYFGPGTRLLVL.

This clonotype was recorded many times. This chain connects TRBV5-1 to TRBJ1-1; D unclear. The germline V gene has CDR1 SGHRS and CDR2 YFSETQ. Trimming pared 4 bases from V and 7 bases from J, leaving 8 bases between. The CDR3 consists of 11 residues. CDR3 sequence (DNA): TGCGCCAGCAGCGGGGAAGGTGAAGCTTTCTTT. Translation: CASSGEGEAFF.

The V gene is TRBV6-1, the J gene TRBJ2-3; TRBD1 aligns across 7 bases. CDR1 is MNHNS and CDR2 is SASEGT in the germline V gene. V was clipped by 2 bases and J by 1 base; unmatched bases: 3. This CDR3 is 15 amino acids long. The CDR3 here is CASSEPGQGTDTQYF. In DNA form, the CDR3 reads TGTGCCAGCAGTGAACCTGGACAGGGCACAGATACGCAGTATTTT.

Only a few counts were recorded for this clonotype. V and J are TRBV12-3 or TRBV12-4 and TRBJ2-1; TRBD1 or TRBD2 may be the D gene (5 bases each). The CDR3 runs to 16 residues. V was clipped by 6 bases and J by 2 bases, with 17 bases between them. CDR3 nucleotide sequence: TGTGCCAGCAGCTATGAGGGATTGGGGGCCTACAATGAGCAGTTCTTC. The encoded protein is CASSYEGLGAYNEQFF.

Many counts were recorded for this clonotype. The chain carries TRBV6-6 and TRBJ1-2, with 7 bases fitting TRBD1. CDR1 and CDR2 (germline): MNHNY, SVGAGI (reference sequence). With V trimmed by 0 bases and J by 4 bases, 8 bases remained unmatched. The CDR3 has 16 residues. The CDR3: CASSYSLQGPGYGYTF. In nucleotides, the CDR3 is TGTGCCAGCAGTTACTCACTACAGGGGCCGGGCTATGGCTACACCTTC.

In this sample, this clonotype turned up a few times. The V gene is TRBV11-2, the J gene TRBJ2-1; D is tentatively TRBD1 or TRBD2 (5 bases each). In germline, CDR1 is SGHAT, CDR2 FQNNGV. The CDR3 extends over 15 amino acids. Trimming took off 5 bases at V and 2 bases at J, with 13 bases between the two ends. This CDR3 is CASSDYGGTYNEQFF. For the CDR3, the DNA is TGTGCCAGCAGCGACTATGGGGGTACCTACAATGAGCAGTTCTTC.

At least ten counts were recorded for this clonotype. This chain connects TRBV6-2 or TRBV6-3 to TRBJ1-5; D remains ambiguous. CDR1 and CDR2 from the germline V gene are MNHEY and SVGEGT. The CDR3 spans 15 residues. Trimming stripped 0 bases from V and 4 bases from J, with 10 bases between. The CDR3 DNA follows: TGTGCCAGCAGTTACTCGATTGGGAGGAATCAGCCCCAGCATTTT. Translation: CASSYSIGRNQPQHF.

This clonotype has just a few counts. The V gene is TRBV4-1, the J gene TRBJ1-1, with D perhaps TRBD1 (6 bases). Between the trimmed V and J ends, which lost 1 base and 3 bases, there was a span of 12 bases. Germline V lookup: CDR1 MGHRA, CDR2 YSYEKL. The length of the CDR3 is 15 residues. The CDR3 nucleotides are TGCGCCAGCAGCCAAGGGAGGGGGGGGTACACTGAAGCTTTCTTT. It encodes CASSQGRGGYTEAFF.

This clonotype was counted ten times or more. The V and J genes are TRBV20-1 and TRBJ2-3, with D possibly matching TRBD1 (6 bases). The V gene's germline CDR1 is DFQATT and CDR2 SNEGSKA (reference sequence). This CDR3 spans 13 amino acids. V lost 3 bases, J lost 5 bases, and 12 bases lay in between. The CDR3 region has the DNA TGCAGTGCTAGGGAAAGGGGGATAGATACGCAGTATTTT. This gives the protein CSARERGIDTQYF.

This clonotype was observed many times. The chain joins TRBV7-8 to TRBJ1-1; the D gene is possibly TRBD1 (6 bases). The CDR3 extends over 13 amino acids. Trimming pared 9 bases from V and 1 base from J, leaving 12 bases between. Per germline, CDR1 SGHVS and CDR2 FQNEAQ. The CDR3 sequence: CASRDNSNTEAFF. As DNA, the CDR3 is TGTGCCAGTCGGGACAACTCGAACACTGAAGCTTTCTTT.

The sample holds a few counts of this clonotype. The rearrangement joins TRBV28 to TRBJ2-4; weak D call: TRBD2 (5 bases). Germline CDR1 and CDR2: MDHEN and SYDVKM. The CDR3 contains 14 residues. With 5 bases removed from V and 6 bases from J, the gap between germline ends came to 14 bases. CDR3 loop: CASSPPGYPNIQYF. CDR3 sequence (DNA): TGTGCCAGCAGTCCCCCGGGGTATCCAAACATTCAGTACTTC.

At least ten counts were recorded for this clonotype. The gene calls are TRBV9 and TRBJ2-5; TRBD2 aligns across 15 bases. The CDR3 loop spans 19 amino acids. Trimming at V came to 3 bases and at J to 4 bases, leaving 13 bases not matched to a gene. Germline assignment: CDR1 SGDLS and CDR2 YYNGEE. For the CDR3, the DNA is TGTGCCAGCAGCGCGTCGCCGGGACTAGCGGGGGGCTCAGGAGAGACCCAGTACTTC. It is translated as CASSASPGLAGGSGETQYF. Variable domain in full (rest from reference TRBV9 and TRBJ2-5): DSGVTQTPKHLITATGQRVTLRCSPRSGDLSVYWYQQSLDQGLQFLIQYYNGEERAKGNILERFSAQQFPDLHSELNLSSLELGDSALYFCASSASPGLAGGSGETQYFGPGTRLLVL.

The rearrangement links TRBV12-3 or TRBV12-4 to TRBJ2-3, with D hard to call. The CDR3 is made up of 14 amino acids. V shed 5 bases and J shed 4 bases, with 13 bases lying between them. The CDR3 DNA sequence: TGTGCCAGCAGTCCCCCCATGGGCGCAGATACGCAGTATTTT. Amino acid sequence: CASSPPMGADTQYF.

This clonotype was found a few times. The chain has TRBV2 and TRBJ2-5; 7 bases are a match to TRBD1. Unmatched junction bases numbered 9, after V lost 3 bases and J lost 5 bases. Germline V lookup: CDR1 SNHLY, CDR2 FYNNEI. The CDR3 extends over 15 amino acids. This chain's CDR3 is CASSERGQAVETQYF. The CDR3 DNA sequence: TGTGCCAGCAGTGAGAGGGGGCAGGCGGTGGAGACCCAGTACTTC.

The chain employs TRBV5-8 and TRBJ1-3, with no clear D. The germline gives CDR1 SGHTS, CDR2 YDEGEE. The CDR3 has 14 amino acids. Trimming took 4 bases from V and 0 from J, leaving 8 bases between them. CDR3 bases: TGTGCCAGCAGCCGACGTTCCTCTGGAAACACCATATATTTT. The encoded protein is CASSRRSSGNTIYF. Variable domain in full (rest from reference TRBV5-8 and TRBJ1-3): EAGVTQSPTHLIKTRGQQATLRCSPISGHTSVYWYQQALGLGLQFLLWYDEGEERNRGNFPPRFSGRQFPNYSSELNVNALELEDSALYLCASSRRSSGNTIYFGEGSWLTVV.

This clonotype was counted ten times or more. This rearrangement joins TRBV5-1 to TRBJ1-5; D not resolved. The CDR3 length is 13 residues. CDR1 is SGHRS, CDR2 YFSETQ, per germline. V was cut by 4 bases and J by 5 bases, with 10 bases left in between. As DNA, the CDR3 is TGCGCCAGCAGCACCGAGGTGGATCAGCCCCAGCATTTT. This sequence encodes CASSTEVDQPQHF.

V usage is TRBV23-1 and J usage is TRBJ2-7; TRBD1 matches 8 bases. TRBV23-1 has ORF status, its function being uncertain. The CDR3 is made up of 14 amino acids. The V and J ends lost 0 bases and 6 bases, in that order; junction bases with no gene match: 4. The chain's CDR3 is CASSQSQGALEQYV. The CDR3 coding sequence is TGCGCCAGCAGTCAATCCCAGGGGGCCCTCGAGCAGTACGTC.

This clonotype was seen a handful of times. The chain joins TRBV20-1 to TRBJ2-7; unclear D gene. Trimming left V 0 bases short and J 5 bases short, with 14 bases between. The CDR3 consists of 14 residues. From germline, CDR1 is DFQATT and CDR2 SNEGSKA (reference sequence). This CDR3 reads CSARDPRTSDEQYV. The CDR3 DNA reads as TGCAGTGCTAGAGATCCCAGGACGTCCGACGAGCAGTACGTC.

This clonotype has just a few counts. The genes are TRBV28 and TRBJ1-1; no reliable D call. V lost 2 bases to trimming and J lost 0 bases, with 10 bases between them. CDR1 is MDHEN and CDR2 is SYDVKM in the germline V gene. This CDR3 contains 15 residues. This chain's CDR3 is CASSLPASMNTEAFF. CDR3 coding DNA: TGTGCCAGCAGTTTACCCGCCTCTATGAACACTGAAGCTTTCTTT. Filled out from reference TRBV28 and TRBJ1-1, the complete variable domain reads DVKVTQSSRYLVKRTGEKVFLECVQDMDHENMFWYRQDPGLGLRLIYFSYDVKMKEKGDIPEGYSVSREKKERFSLILESASTNQTSMYLCASSLPASMNTEAFFGQGTRLTVV.